These 2 T cell receptor beta chains were sequenced from one sample in a study of cytomegalovirus exposure and HLA in healthy donors. The PCR employed 60 Vbeta primers together with 13 Jbeta primers. Here immunoSEQ multiplex PCR was the method, and the copy in TCRdb shows in-frame clones only, minus some. Its table records approximately 110,000 clones. Sequences were obtained from PBMCs. These receptors originate from a man aged 40-55 years in good health and CMV-seropositive.

The chain has TRBV7-9 and TRBJ2-3, with TRBD2 identical over 12 bases. V lost 1 base to trimming and J lost 1 base; unmatched junction nucleotides: 9. Germline assignment: CDR1 SEHNR and CDR2 FQNEAQ (reference sequence). CDR3 length: 19 amino acids. CDR3: CASSLVATSGRTRTDTQYF. The CDR3 DNA follows: TGTGCCAGCAGCTTAGTCGCGACTAGCGGGAGAACCCGCACAGATACGCAGTATTTT.

The V call is TRBV19, the J call TRBJ2-6; possible D gene TRBD1, 5 bases. CDR1 LNHDA and CDR2 SQIVND come from the germline V gene (reference sequence). The CDR3 sequence is 16 residues long. V lost 3 bases and J lost 0, with 9 bases in between. This CDR3 is CASSISGHSGANVLTF. DNA of the CDR3: TGTGCCAGTAGTATTTCTGGACACTCTGGGGCCAACGTCCTGACTTTC.